Given below is one T cell receptor (beta chain) in context. The data originate from a study of control samples from healthy donors and cancer patients. Measured with immunoSEQ multiplex PCR; TCRdb has only the in-frame clones, and not every one. Among around 190,000 clones listed, roughly 92% were seen once. This CDR3 is built from 15 residues. CDR1 and CDR2 (germline): SNHLY, FYNNEI. Trimming stripped 3 bases from V and 1 base from J, with 12 bases between. Sequencing input: blood. V is TRBV2 and J is TRBJ1-1; no clear D gene. The clonotype comes from a man younger than 45 in good health. The CDR3 loop reads CASSERRGTNTEAFF. CDR3 sequence (DNA): TGTGCCAGCAGTGAGCGTCGGGGAACGAACACTGAAGCTTTCTTT.